This TCR beta chain was sequenced in a study of shared clonotypes between healthy human individuals. General observations from the study: Between a few donors, naive CD4 clonotypes were shared at a level of about 5%.

Comment on this clone: Its antigen is undetermined.

Profiled with immunoSEQ multiplex PCR; TCRdb holds only in-frame clones, not every one. Among 2.3 million or so clones, 90% to 95% were seen once, and the ten largest hold 0.39%. The sample consisted of naive CD4+ T cells from PBMCs. The subset here: CD45RA+ positively selected. The sequence was collected from a man younger than 35 in good health. Some clones in this sample may be carry-over from other donors' samples.

The CDR3 DNA sequence: TGTGCCAGCAGCAAAGGGCCGGGACTGGGCACAGATACGCAGTATTTT. Translated, it gives CASSKGPGLGTDTQYF. V and J are TRBV21-1 and TRBJ2-3; TRBD2 is the table's D call and was not checked against the DNA. TRBV21-1 corresponds to a pseudogene. This CDR3 contains 16 residues.